These 17 T cell receptor beta chains were sequenced from one sample in a study of shared clonotypes between healthy human individuals. Produced via immunoSEQ multiplex PCR; TCRdb's table is partial and in-frame only. The repertoire holds about 1.5 million clones, with around 98% as singletons. Sample: naive CD4+ T cells sorted from blood. Subset: CD45RA+ positively selected. All receptors derive from a man younger than 45 in good health.

J is TRBJ2-2 and V is TRBV28, with 8 bases fitting TRBD2. CDR3 size: 16 residues. Trimming removed 3 bases from V and 5 bases from J; junction bases left unmatched: 8. The V gene's germline CDR1 is MDHEN and CDR2 SYDVKM. In DNA, the CDR3 is TGTGCCAGCAGTTTCCCCGGACTAGCCGCTACCGGGGAGCTGTTTTTT. Protein: CASSFPGLAATGELFF.

Concerning this clone: The same CDR3 can be traced to other DNA sequences in this sample. The rearrangement uses TRBV5-1 and TRBJ2-3; D gene ambiguous. CDR1 is SGHRS and CDR2 is YFSETQ in the germline V gene. V lost 4 bases and J 6 bases, leaving 6 bases between the germline ends. The CDR3 covers 11 residues. CDR3 region: CASSLLDTQYF. The CDR3 DNA reads as TGCGCCAGCAGCCTCCTGGATACGCAGTATTTT.

The V call is TRBV6-6, the J call TRBJ2-7, with D hard to call. The CDR3 is 13 amino acids. Germline V gives CDR1 MNHNY, CDR2 SVGAGI (reference sequence). The V and J ends lost 2 bases and 3 bases respectively, with 8 bases between them. CDR3 amino acids: CASSYQQSYEQYF. The CDR3 bases are TGTGCCAGCAGTTACCAGCAGAGCTACGAGCAGTACTTC.

V and J are TRBV29-1 and TRBJ1-2; 7 bases match TRBD1. The trim removed 6 bases at V and 8 bases at J, leaving 12 bases unmatched. This CDR3 comprises 13 residues. The germline V gene encodes CDR1 SQVTM and CDR2 ANQGSEA. CDR3 sequence: CSVSGTEKGGYTF. The CDR3 nucleotides are TGCAGCGTCTCCGGGACAGAAAAAGGAGGCTACACCTTC.

V is TRBV6-1 and J is TRBJ1-1; D gene uncertain. The germline gives CDR1 MNHNS, CDR2 SASEGT. The V and J ends lost 6 bases and 0 bases respectively, with 8 bases between them. The CDR3 has 13 residues. The CDR3 is CASSGKMNTEAFF. Written as DNA, the CDR3 is TGTGCCAGCAGCGGAAAAATGAACACTGAAGCTTTCTTT.

The genes are TRBV19 and TRBJ1-3; possible D gene TRBD1, 5 bases. CDR3 length equals 13 residues. Germline V gives CDR1 LNHDA, CDR2 SQIVND (reference sequence). The V end lost 8 bases, the J end lost 1 base, and 9 bases lay between the germline ends. The CDR3 is CASAQGSGNTIYF. CDR3 coding DNA: TGTGCCAGTGCGCAGGGTTCTGGAAACACCATATATTTT.

The chain combines TRBV19 with TRBJ2-2; TRBD1 matches at 9 bases. Germline lookup yields CDR1 LNHDA and CDR2 SQIVND (reference sequence). The CDR3 has 16 residues. V lost 3 bases to trimming and J lost 3 bases; unmatched junction nucleotides: 5. The CDR3 sequence is CASSMTGQGYTGELFF. DNA for the CDR3: TGTGCCAGTAGTATGACAGGACAGGGGTACACCGGGGAGCTGTTTTTT.

This clone was picked up one time. The gene calls are TRBV30 and TRBJ1-4, with a tentative D call TRBD1 (5 bases). The V end lost 3 bases, the J end lost 7 bases, and 9 bases lay between the germline ends. The CDR3 has 12 amino acids. The germline V gene encodes CDR1 GTSNPN and CDR2 SVGIG (reference sequence). Here the CDR3 reads CAWSSDSEKLFF. For the CDR3, the DNA is TGTGCCTGGAGCAGTGACAGTGAAAAACTGTTTTTT.

Only one count was recorded for this clone. The chain links TRBV18 to TRBJ2-3, with 13 bases identical to TRBD2. Losses at the gene ends were 3 bases for V and 0 bases for J; bases not matched to a gene: 9. Germline CDR1 reads KGHSH; CDR2 reads LQKENI. The CDR3 length is 19 residues. As DNA, the CDR3 is TGTGCCAGCTCACCCATATCAGGGACTAGCGGGACTAGCACAGATACGCAGTATTTT. Its translation is CASSPISGTSGTSTDTQYF.

The chain is built from TRBV7-2 and TRBJ2-7; D unresolved. CDR3 length: 18 amino acids. V was pared by 6 bases and J by 0 bases, with 24 bases between. The germline V gene encodes CDR1 SGHTA and CDR2 FQGNSA. In nucleotides, the CDR3 is TGTGCCAGCAGTCCTACACCCTTGATTGAGCCAAGCTCCTACGAGCAGTACTTC. Translated, it gives CASSPTPLIEPSSYEQYF. The full variable domain, in which reference TRBV7-2 and TRBJ2-7 provide the parts outside the CDR3, is GAGVSQSPSNKVTEKGKDVELRCDPISGHTALYWYRQSLGQGLEFLIYFQGNSAPDKSGLPSDRFSAERTGGSVSTLTIQRTQQEDSAVYLCASSPTPLIEPSSYEQYFGPGTRLTVT.

The V call is TRBV28, the J call TRBJ2-7; 9 bases align to TRBD1. The length of the CDR3 is 14 residues. Trimming took 6 bases from V and 4 from J; bases not matched to a gene: 7. Germline CDR1 and CDR2: MDHEN and SYDVKM. The CDR3 spells CASSTDRGKYEQYF. In nucleotides, the CDR3 is TGTGCCAGCAGCACCGACAGGGGGAAATACGAGCAGTACTTC.

The chain links TRBV7-2 to TRBJ1-5, with D possibly matching TRBD1 (5 bases). Germline V gene lookup returns CDR1 SGHTA and CDR2 FQGNSA. Deletions cut 5 bases from V and 7 bases from J, with 15 bases between. The length of the CDR3 is 14 residues. The CDR3 sequence: CASSAFGTGQPQHF. The CDR3, as DNA: TGTGCCAGCAGCGCCTTCGGGACGGGCCAGCCCCAGCATTTT.

This rearrangement joins TRBV7-7 to TRBJ2-5; 8 bases map to TRBD2. Germline V gives CDR1 SSHAT, CDR2 FNYEAQ (reference sequence). The CDR3 runs 15 residues. V shed 4 bases, J shed 1 base, and the junction held 5 bases outside the gene matches. DNA for the CDR3: TGTGCCAGCAGCTGGGCTAGCGGGTCCCAAGAGACCCAGTACTTC. This gives the protein CASSWASGSQETQYF.

V and J are TRBV18 and TRBJ2-1; no definite D call. Germline V lookup: CDR1 KGHSH, CDR2 LQKENI. The length of the CDR3 is 16 residues. Trimming took 4 bases from V and 6 from J, leaving 19 bases between them. The CDR3: CASSQPPQETGNEQFF. The CDR3, as DNA: TGTGCCAGCTCACAACCCCCCCAAGAAACCGGCAATGAGCAGTTCTTC.

This chain links TRBV18 with TRBJ2-5, with TRBD1 matching 10 bases. Losses at the gene ends were 3 bases for V and 6 bases for J; bases not matched to a gene: 7. Per the germline V gene, CDR1 is KGHSH and CDR2 is LQKENI. The CDR3 extends over 15 amino acids. CDR3 amino acids: CASSPLGQGTQTQYF. As DNA, the CDR3 is TGTGCCAGCTCACCGCTGGGACAGGGGACGCAGACCCAGTACTTC.

CDR3 sequence (DNA): TGTGCCAGCTCACAGAAGGGAGGGCCCATTTTGGCGCAGTACTTC. Protein product: CASSQKGGPILAQYF. J is TRBJ2-7 and V is TRBV18; 7 bases line up with TRBD2. V lost 4 bases and J lost 9; bases outside the gene matches: 15. The CDR3 extends over 15 amino acids. Germline CDR1 reads KGHSH; CDR2 reads LQKENI.

This chain uses TRBV9 with TRBJ1-4; D possibly corresponds to TRBD1 (5 bases). This CDR3 contains 15 residues. Germline V gives CDR1 SGDLS, CDR2 YYNGEE. V was pared by 4 bases and J by 7 bases, with 17 bases between. The CDR3 protein is CASSHSEGIVEKLFF. CDR3 sequence (DNA): TGTGCCAGCAGCCACAGTGAGGGGATAGTTGAAAAACTGTTTTTT.